This TCR beta chain was profiled in a study of blood T cells in healthy people across ages. CDR3 length: 13 residues. V shed 6 bases and J 6 bases; nucleotides not matched to a gene: 5. Per germline, CDR1 SNHLY and CDR2 FYNNEI. A second about 6 to 12 cycle PCR used barcoded and J-beta primers. MiXCR, run by TCRdb on the 5' RACE reads, gives a single entry per CDR3 protein. This table holds 650,000 to 900,000 distinct CDR3 sequences, approximately 59% found once. What was sequenced was blood. The chain recombines TRBV2 with TRBJ1-2; 9 bases map to TRBD1. The receptor comes from a young man in good health. The CDR3 region is CASRVGQGNGYTF. As DNA, the CDR3 is TGTGCCAGCAGAGTGGGACAGGGAAATGGCTACACCTTC.